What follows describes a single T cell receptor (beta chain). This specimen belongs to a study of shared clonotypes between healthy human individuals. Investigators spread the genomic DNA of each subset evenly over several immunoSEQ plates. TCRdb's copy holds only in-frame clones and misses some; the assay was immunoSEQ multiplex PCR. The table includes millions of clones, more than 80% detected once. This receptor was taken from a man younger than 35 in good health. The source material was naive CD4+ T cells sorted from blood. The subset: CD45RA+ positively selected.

In nucleotides, the CDR3 is TGTGCCAGCAGTTGGGGACGAACATCTAGCACAGATACGCAGTATTTT. Its translation is CASSWGRTSSTDTQYF. This rearrangement joins TRBV6-5 to TRBJ2-3; the D call may be TRBD1 or TRBD2 (5 bases each). The length of the CDR3 is 16 residues. Trimming removed 4 bases from V and 0 bases from J, with 14 bases in between. Looked up from germline, CDR1 is MNHEY and CDR2 is SVGAGI.